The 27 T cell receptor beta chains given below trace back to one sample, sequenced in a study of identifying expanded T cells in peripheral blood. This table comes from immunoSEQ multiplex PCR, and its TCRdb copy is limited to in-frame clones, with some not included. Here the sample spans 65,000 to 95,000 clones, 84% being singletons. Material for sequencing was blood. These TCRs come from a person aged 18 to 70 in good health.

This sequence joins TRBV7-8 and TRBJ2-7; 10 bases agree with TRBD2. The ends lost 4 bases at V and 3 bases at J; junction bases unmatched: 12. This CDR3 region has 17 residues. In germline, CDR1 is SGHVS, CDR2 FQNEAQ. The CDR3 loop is CASSSQRTSGGGYEQYF. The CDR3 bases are TGTGCCAGCAGCTCTCAACGGACTAGCGGCGGGGGCTACGAGCAGTACTTC.

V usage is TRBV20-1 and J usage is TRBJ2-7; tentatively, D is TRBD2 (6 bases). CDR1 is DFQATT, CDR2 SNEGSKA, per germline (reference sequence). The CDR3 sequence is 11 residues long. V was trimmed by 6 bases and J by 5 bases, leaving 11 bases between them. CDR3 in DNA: TGCAGTGCAAACCGGGAGAACGAGCAGTACTTC. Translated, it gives CSANRENEQYF.

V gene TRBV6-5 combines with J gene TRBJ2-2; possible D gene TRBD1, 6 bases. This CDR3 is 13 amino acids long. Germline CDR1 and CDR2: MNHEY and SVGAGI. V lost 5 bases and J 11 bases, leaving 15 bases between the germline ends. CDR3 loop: CASSRDIFSELFF. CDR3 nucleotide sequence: TGTGCCAGCAGTCGGGACATTTTTTCAGAGCTGTTTTTT.

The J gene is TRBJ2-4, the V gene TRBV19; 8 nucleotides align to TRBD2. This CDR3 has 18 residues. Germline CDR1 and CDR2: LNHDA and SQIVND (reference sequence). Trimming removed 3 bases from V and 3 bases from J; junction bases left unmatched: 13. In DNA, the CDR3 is TGTGCCAGTAGTATCCCAGCCGGGGGGGCGTATGGCAAAAACATTCAGTACTTC. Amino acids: CASSIPAGGAYGKNIQYF.

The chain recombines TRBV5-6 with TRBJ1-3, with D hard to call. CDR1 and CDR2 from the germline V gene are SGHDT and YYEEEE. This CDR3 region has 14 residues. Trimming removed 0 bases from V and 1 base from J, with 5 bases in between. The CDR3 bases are TGTGCCAGCAGCTTGGTAGTGTCTGGAAACACCATATATTTT. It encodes CASSLVVSGNTIYF.

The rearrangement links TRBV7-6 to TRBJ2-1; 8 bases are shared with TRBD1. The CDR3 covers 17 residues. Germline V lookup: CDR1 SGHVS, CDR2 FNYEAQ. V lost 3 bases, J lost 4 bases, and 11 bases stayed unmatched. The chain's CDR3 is CASSFLTGEDIYNEQFF. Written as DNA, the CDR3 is TGTGCCAGCAGCTTTTTGACAGGGGAAGATATATACAATGAGCAGTTCTTC.

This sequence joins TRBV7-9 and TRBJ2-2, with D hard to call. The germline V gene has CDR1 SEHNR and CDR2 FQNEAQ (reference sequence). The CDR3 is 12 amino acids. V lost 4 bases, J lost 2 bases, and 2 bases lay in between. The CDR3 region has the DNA TGTGCCAGCAGCTCCAACACCGGGGAGCTGTTTTTT. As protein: CASSSNTGELFF.

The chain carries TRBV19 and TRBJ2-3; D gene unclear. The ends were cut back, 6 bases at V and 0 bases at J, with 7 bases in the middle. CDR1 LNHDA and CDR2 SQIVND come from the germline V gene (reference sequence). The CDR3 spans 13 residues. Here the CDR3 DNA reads TGTGCCAGTAGCGTGGAAAGCACAGATACGCAGTATTTT. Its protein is CASSVESTDTQYF. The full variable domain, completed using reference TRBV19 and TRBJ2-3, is DGGITQSPKYLFRKEGQNVTLSCEQNLNHDAMYWYRQDPGQGLRLIYYSQIVNDFQKGDIAEGYSVSREKKESFPLTVTSAQKNPTAFYLCASSVESTDTQYFGPGTRLTVL.

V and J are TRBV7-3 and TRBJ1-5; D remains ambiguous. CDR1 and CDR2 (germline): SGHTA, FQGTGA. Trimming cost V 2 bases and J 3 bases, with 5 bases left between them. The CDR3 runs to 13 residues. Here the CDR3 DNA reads TGTGCCAGCAGCTTAGACATCAATCAGCCCCAGCATTTT. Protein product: CASSLDINQPQHF.

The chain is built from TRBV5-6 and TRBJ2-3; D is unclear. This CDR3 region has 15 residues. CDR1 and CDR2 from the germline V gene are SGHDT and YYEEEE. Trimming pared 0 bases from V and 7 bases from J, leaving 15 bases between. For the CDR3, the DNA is TGTGCCAGCAGCTTGGAGTGGCCCCTGGAGAATACGCAGTATTTT. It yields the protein CASSLEWPLENTQYF.

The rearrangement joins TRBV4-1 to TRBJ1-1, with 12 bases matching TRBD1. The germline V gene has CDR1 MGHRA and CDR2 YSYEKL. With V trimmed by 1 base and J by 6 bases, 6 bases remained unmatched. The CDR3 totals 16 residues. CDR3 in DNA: TGCGCCAGCAGCCAAGGGCCGGGACAGGGGGCGGCTGAAGCTTTCTTT. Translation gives CASSQGPGQGAAEAFF.

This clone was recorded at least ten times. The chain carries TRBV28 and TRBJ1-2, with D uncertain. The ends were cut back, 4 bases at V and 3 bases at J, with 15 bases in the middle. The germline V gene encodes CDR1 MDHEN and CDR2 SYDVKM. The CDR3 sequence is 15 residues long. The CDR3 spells CASSSGPLPYYGYTF. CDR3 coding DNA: TGTGCCAGCAGTTCTGGGCCCCTACCTTACTATGGCTACACCTTC.

CDR3 in DNA: TGTGCCAGCTTAGGCAGGGGTCTACAAGAGACCCAGTACTTC. Translated, it gives CASLGRGLQETQYF. V is TRBV7-2 and J is TRBJ2-5, with a tentative D call TRBD1 (6 bases). Germline V lookup: CDR1 SGHTA, CDR2 FQGNSA. Trimming stripped 8 bases from V and 2 bases from J, with 15 bases between. The CDR3 is 14 residues long. Full variable domain (remainder filled in from reference TRBV7-2 and TRBJ2-5): GAGVSQSPSNKVTEKGKDVELRCDPISGHTALYWYRQSLGQGLEFLIYFQGNSAPDKSGLPSDRFSAERTGGSVSTLTIQRTQQEDSAVYLCASLGRGLQETQYFGPGTRLLVL.

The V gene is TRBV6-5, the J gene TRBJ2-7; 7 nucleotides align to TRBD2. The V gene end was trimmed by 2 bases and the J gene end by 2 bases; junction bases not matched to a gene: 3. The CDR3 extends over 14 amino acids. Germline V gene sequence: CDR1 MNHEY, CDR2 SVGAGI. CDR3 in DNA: TGTGCCAGCAGTTACAGCGGGGCTACCTACGAGCAGTACTTC. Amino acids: CASSYSGATYEQYF.

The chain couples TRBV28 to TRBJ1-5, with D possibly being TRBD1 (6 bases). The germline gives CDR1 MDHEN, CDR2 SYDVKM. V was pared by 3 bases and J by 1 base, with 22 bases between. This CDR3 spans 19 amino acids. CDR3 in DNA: TGTGCCAGCAGTTTGAACTTAAAAGAACAGGGTTGGAGCAATCAGCCCCAGCATTTT. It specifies CASSLNLKEQGWSNQPQHF.

This CDR3 reads CASSLRAQSGADTQYF. CDR3 DNA: TGTGCCAGCAGCTTGCGGGCCCAAAGCGGCGCAGATACGCAGTATTTT. V and J are TRBV5-8 and TRBJ2-3, with D maybe TRBD2 (5 bases). This CDR3 has 16 residues. Trimming shortened V by 1 base and J by 4 bases, and 16 bases separated the two germline ends. CDR1 is SGHTS, CDR2 YDEGEE, per germline.

The CDR3, as DNA: TGTGCCAGTAGTACTCGGACGGCCCCCGGTGGGGCCAACGTCCTGACTTTC. Encoded protein: CASSTRTAPGGANVLTF. The rearrangement links TRBV19 to TRBJ2-6, with D unresolved. In germline, CDR1 is LNHDA, CDR2 SQIVND (reference sequence). The length of the CDR3 is 17 residues. With 4 bases removed from V and 3 bases from J, the gap between germline ends came to 16 bases.

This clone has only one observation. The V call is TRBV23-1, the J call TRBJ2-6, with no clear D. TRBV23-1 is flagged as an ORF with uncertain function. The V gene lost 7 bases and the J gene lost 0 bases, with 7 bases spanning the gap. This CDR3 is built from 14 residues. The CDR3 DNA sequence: TGCGCCAGCACTATTACCTCTGGGGCCAACGTCCTGACTTTC. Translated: CASTITSGANVLTF.

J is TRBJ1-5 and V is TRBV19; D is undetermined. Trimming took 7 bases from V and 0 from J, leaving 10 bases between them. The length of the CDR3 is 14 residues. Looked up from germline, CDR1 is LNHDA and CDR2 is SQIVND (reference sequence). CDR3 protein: CASMRGLSNQPQHF. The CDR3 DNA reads TGTGCCAGTATGAGAGGGCTTAGCAATCAGCCCCAGCATTTT. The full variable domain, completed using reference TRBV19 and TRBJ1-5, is DGGITQSPKYLFRKEGQNVTLSCEQNLNHDAMYWYRQDPGQGLRLIYYSQIVNDFQKGDIAEGYSVSREKKESFPLTVTSAQKNPTAFYLCASMRGLSNQPQHFGDGTRLSIL.

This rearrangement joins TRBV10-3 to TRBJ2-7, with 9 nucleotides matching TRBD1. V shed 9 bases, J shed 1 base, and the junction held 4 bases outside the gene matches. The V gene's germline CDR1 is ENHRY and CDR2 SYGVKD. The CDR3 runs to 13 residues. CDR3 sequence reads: CAMGQGLSYEQYF. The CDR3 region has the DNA TGTGCCATGGGACAGGGCCTTTCCTACGAGCAGTACTTC.

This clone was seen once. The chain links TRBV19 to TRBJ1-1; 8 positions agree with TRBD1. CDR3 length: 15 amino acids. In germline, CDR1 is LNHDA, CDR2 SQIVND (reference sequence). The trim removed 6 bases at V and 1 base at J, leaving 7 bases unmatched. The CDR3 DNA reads TGTGCCAGTAGGGACAGGGTAAGCGGGAACACTGAAGCTTTCTTT. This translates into CASRDRVSGNTEAFF. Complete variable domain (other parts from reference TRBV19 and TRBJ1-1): DGGITQSPKYLFRKEGQNVTLSCEQNLNHDAMYWYRQDPGQGLRLIYYSQIVNDFQKGDIAEGYSVSREKKESFPLTVTSAQKNPTAFYLCASRDRVSGNTEAFFGQGTRLTVV.

In DNA, the CDR3 is TGTGCCAGCAGCTTAGCTGGGGGAAGGCAAGAGACCCAGTACTTC. Protein: CASSLAGGRQETQYF. V gene TRBV7-3 combines with J gene TRBJ2-5; D possibly uses TRBD1 or TRBD2 (5 bases each). This CDR3 has 15 residues. Germline CDR1 SGHTA, CDR2 FQGTGA. V was clipped by 2 bases and J by 2 bases, with 12 bases between them. The full variable domain, completed using reference TRBV7-3 and TRBJ2-5, is GAGVSQTPSNKVTEKGKYVELRCDPISGHTALYWYRQSLGQGPEFLIYFQGTGAADDSGLPNDRFFAVRPEGSVSTLKIQRTERGDSAVYLCASSLAGGRQETQYFGPGTRLLVL.

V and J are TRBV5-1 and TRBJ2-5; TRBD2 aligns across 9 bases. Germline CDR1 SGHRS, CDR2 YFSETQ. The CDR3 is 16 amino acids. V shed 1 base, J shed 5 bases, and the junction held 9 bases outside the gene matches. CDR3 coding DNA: TGCGCCAGCAGCTTGCTGGGCGGGAGGGCCTCGGAGACCCAGTACTTC. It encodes CASSLLGGRASETQYF.

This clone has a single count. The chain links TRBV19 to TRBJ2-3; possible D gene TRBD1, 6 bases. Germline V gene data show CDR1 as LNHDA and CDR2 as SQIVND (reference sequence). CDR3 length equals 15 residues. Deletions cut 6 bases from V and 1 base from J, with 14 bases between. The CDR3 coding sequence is TGTGCCAGTAGAGAAACAGGGACCCGCACAGATACGCAGTATTTT. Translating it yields CASRETGTRTDTQYF.

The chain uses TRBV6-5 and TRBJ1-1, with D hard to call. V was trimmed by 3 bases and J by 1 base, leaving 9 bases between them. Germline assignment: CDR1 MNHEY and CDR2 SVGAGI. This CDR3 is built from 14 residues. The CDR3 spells CASSYSDENTEAFF. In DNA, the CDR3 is TGTGCCAGCAGTTATAGTGACGAGAACACTGAAGCTTTCTTT.

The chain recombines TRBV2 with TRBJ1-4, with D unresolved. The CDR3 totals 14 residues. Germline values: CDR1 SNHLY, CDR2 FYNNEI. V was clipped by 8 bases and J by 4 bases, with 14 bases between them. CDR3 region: CASSLGSNNEKLFF. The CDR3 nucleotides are TGTGCCAGCTCCCTCGGAAGCAATAATGAAAAACTGTTTTTT.

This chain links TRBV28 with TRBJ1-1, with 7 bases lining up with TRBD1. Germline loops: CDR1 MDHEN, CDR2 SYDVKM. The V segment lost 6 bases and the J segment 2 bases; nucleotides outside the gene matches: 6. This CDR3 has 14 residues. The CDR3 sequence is CASRPRDRNTEAFF. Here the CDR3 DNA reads TGTGCCAGCAGACCCCGGGACAGAAACACTGAAGCTTTCTTT.